Each of the 18 T cell receptor beta chains below was sequenced from the same sample in a study of beta chain features in type 1 diabetes. Expressed TCRB transcripts were sequenced after all isolated RNA was converted to cDNA. Sequencing used immunoSEQ multiplex PCR; TCRdb keeps in-frame clones, though not all of them. The table shows some 700,000 clones, with around an eighth occurring only once. Antigen specificity for these receptors is unknown. Points from the study as a whole: Among all four CD4+ subsets, Type 1 diabetes patients had TCRB CDR3s that were moderately but significantly shorter.

Sample: naive CD4+ T cells from blood. The receptors derive from a man younger than 35 with type 1 diabetes.

As concerns this clone: Within the sample, other DNA sequences also encode this same CDR3. V is TRBV15 and J is TRBJ1-5, with a possible D match to TRBD1 (6 bases). Germline V gene data show CDR1 as LNHNV and CDR2 as YYDKDF (reference sequence). The CDR3 contains 13 residues. V shed 3 bases and J shed 4 bases, with 7 bases lying between them. The CDR3 bases are TGTGCCACCAGCAGTACAGGGAATCAGCCCCAGCATTTT. Amino acids: CATSSTGNQPQHF.

The chain couples TRBV4-1 to TRBJ2-7; D is uncertain. CDR1 is MGHRA and CDR2 is YSYEKL in the germline V gene. V dropped 5 bases and J dropped 3 bases, with 20 bases sitting between them. The CDR3 runs 16 residues. The CDR3 here is CASSALQEAASYEQYF. The CDR3, as DNA: TGCGCCAGCAGCGCCCTACAAGAGGCAGCGAGCTACGAGCAGTACTTC.

Only a few counts were recorded for this clone. The chain links TRBV4-1 to TRBJ1-1, with no clear D. From germline, CDR1 is MGHRA and CDR2 YSYEKL. The CDR3 is 14 amino acids. V lost 2 bases and J 0 bases, leaving 7 bases between the germline ends. The CDR3 loop reads CASSQRTVNTEAFF. The CDR3 nucleotides are TGCGCCAGCAGCCAAAGGACGGTGAACACTGAAGCTTTCTTT.

This clone was seen only a few times. This chain connects TRBV29-1 to TRBJ2-1; D is perhaps TRBD2 (5 bases). Germline CDR1 reads SQVTM; CDR2 reads ANQGSEA. CDR3 length: 18 amino acids. The V and J ends lost 2 bases and 6 bases respectively, with 26 bases between them. CDR3 in DNA: TGCAGCGTTGAACCAGGAGGCTTAAGAGTCGGACGCGGCAATGAGCAGTTCTTC. Translating gives CSVEPGGLRVGRGNEQFF.

In its sample, this clone was seen a few times. Here the CDR3 reads CASSPRGVGYEQYF. The CDR3 nucleotides read TGTGCCAGCAGTCCCCGGGGTGTAGGCTACGAGCAGTACTTC. This chain joins TRBV28 and TRBJ2-7; tentatively, D is TRBD2 (5 bases). Germline lookup yields CDR1 MDHEN and CDR2 SYDVKM. This CDR3 has 14 amino acids. Trimming shortened V by 5 bases and J by 3 bases, and 14 bases separated the two germline ends.

The V call is TRBV4-1, the J call TRBJ2-1, with no clear D. The CDR3 loop spans 15 amino acids. V lost 0 bases to trimming and J lost 1 base, with 7 bases between them. CDR1 is MGHRA, CDR2 YSYEKL, per germline. Here the CDR3 reads CASSQDGGSYNEQFF. Written as DNA, the CDR3 is TGCGCCAGCAGCCAAGACGGTGGGTCCTACAATGAGCAGTTCTTC.

This clone was observed a handful of times. The chain joins TRBV30 to TRBJ2-7, with a tentative D call TRBD1 (5 bases). The CDR3 contains 11 residues. The ends were cut back, 4 bases at V and 3 bases at J, with 7 bases in the middle. The germline CDR1 and CDR2 sequences are GTSNPN and SVGIG (reference sequence). CDR3 residues: CAWTTGYEQYF. The CDR3 bases are TGTGCCTGGACCACAGGCTACGAGCAGTACTTC.

This clone was observed a few times. The chain is built from TRBV25-1 and TRBJ2-5, with 7 positions matching TRBD1. V lost 9 bases and J lost 2; bases outside the gene matches: 3. This CDR3 comprises 12 residues. The germline V gene encodes CDR1 MGHDK and CDR2 SYGVNS. Here the CDR3 reads CASNRGQETQYF. The CDR3 DNA is TGTGCCAGTAACAGGGGACAAGAGACCCAGTACTTC.

This clone was detected only a few times. This chain connects TRBV7-9 to TRBJ1-3; D gene unclear. Germline CDR1 is SEHNR and CDR2 is FQNEAQ (reference sequence). This CDR3 spans 13 amino acids. The V gene lost 1 base and the J gene lost 4 bases, with 5 bases spanning the gap. The CDR3 DNA reads TGTGCCAGCAGCTTAGGAGCAGGAAACACCATATATTTT. Translated, it gives CASSLGAGNTIYF. The variable domain in full, completed from reference TRBV7-9 and TRBJ1-3, reads DTGVSQNPRHKITKRGQNVTFRCDPISEHNRLYWYRQTLGQGPEFLTYFQNEAQLEKSRLLSDRFSAERPKGSFSTLEIQRTEQGDSAMYLCASSLGAGNTIYFGEGSWLTVV.

This clone turned up a few times. J is TRBJ2-5 and V is TRBV7-9; perhaps D is TRBD1 or TRBD2 (5 bases each). Trimming took 5 bases from V and 5 from J, leaving 21 bases between them. Per the germline V gene, CDR1 is SEHNR and CDR2 is FQNEAQ (reference sequence). The CDR3 has 16 amino acids. The CDR3 DNA is TGTGCCAGCAGCCCCCTCTCCGAGGGGCGAAGGGAGACCCAGTACTTC. Amino acids: CASSPLSEGRRETQYF. Variable domain in full (rest from reference TRBV7-9 and TRBJ2-5): DTGVSQNPRHKITKRGQNVTFRCDPISEHNRLYWYRQTLGQGPEFLTYFQNEAQLEKSRLLSDRFSAERPKGSFSTLEIQRTEQGDSAMYLCASSPLSEGRRETQYFGPGTRLLVL.

The V gene is TRBV6-5, the J gene TRBJ2-6; D gene uncertain. CDR1 is MNHEY and CDR2 is SVGAGI in the germline V gene. Trimming took off 0 bases at V and 0 bases at J, with 3 bases between the two ends. The CDR3 is made up of 15 amino acids. The DNA for the CDR3 is TGTGCCAGCAGTTACTCACCCTCTGGGGCCAACGTCCTGACTTTC. This encodes CASSYSPSGANVLTF.

The CDR3 DNA reads TGTGCCAGCAGCGTGGGCGGGCCGAGTCAGCCCCAGCATTTT. Protein product: CASSVGGPSQPQHF. The V and J genes are TRBV9 and TRBJ1-5; D not certain. Germline V gives CDR1 SGDLS, CDR2 YYNGEE. The CDR3 has 14 amino acids. Trimming pared 2 bases from V and 6 bases from J, leaving 12 bases between.

This clone came up a few times. V gene TRBV25-1 combines with J gene TRBJ1-2; D unclear. The CDR3 covers 15 residues. CDR1 is MGHDK and CDR2 is SYGVNS in the germline V gene. Deletions cut 4 bases from V and 4 bases from J, with 16 bases between. The CDR3 is CASSAPAGYPYGYTF. CDR3 bases: TGTGCCAGCAGTGCCCCGGCCGGGTACCCCTATGGCTACACCTTC.

This clone was detected a few times. V gene TRBV5-1 combines with J gene TRBJ2-1; 9 positions match TRBD2. V shed 5 bases and J 9 bases; nucleotides not matched to a gene: 18. This CDR3 comprises 17 residues. Germline CDR1 reads SGHRS; CDR2 reads YFSETQ. CDR3 sequence reads: CASRREGQSQFIGEQFF. CDR3 DNA sequence: TGCGCCAGCAGGCGGGAGGGACAGAGTCAATTTATTGGTGAGCAGTTCTTC.

This clone has more than one count but fewer than ten. The genes are TRBV30 and TRBJ2-3; unclear D gene. Germline loops: CDR1 GTSNPN, CDR2 SVGIG (reference sequence). Trimming removed 4 bases at V and 9 bases at J, with 11 bases between. This CDR3 spans 11 amino acids. DNA for the CDR3: TGTGCCTGGACCCATCAATCGACGCAGTATTTT. Residues: CAWTHQSTQYF.

The chain uses TRBV29-1 and TRBJ1-2, with 7 nucleotides matching TRBD1. Germline CDR1 SQVTM, CDR2 ANQGSEA. The ends lost 5 bases at V and 1 base at J; junction bases unmatched: 4. CDR3 size: 13 residues. CDR3 bases: TGCAGCGTTCCACAGGGGCTTAACTATGGCTACACCTTC. Amino acids: CSVPQGLNYGYTF.

The chain recombines TRBV20-1 with TRBJ2-7, with 7 positions matching TRBD1. After removal of 6 bases from V and 6 bases from J, the junction contained 5 bases not matched to a gene. CDR3 length: 11 amino acids. The germline gives CDR1 DFQATT, CDR2 SNEGSKA (reference sequence). DNA of the CDR3: TGCAGTGCCCGGGACAGCCGCGAGCAGTACTTC. Translating it yields CSARDSREQYF.

This clone was counted only a few times. Other nucleotide sequences in the sample specify the same CDR3. The J gene is TRBJ1-5, the V gene TRBV6-6; TRBD1 might be the D (6 bases). CDR3 size: 13 residues. Trimming removed 7 bases from V and 1 base from J, with 8 bases in between. Germline CDR1 reads MNHNY; CDR2 reads SVGAGI (reference sequence). The CDR3 loop reads CASIQGSNQPQHF. In DNA form, the CDR3 reads TGTGCCAGCATTCAGGGGAGCAATCAGCCCCAGCATTTT.